This T cell receptor (beta chain) was identified in a study of early T cells in non-severe SARS-CoV-2 infection. Study context: It was bulk RNA from unsorted whole blood that was sequenced, and the chains were unpaired. Broader study findings: A preference for anti-spike CD8 responses marked VDJdb matching, which missed private and CD4 specificities.

This clonotype was detected only a few times. Its target is unknown. cDNA molecules, individually, were tagged with unique molecular identifiers. In TCRdb, the 5' RACE reads were re-called with MiXCR into one record per CDR3 protein. The sample records just over 95,000 distinct CDR3 sequences, 9.5% to 11% being singletons. V gave up 2 bases and J gave up 6 bases, with 12 bases separating them. CDR1 and CDR2 (germline): SGDLS, YYNGEE. This CDR3 has 14 residues. V and J are TRBV9 and TRBJ2-4, with D possibly being TRBD1 (5 bases). The material sequenced was whole blood. This clonotype was obtained from an adult who was a healthcare worker with PCR-confirmed SARS-CoV-2 infection or an uninfected control (not recorded which). The CDR3 region is CASSVGQGINIQYF. CDR3 in DNA: TGTGCCAGCAGCGTTGGCCAGGGTATAAACATTCAGTACTTC.